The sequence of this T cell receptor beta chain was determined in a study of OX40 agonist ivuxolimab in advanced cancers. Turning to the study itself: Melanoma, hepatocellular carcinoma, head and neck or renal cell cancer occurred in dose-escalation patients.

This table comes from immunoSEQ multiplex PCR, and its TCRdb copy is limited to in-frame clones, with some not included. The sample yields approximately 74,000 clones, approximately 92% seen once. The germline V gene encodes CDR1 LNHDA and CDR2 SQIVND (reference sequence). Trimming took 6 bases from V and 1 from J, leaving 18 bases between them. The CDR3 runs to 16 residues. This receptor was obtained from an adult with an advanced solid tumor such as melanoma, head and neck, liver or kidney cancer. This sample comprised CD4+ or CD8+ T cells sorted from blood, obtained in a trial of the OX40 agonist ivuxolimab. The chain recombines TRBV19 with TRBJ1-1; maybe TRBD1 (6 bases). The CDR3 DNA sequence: TGTGCCAGTAGGCCCAGGGGAAACCCCACGAACACTGAAGCTTTCTTT. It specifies CASRPRGNPTNTEAFF.